The 19 T cell receptor beta chains below were found in one sample sequenced in a study of T cells expressing NK-cell markers. No DNA is given; TCRdb re-called the 5' RACE reads and lists each CDR3 protein once. This sample's table reports over 150,000 distinct CDR3 sequences. The sequenced material came from blood T cells: a sorted CD56 or NKG2C T cell subset, CD4+ or CD8+ T cells, or bulk PBMC T cells (not recorded which). These receptors were obtained from a man aged 18-75 years in good health.

This clonotype is classed as medium-sized by frequency. CDR3 amino acids: CASSRTASYEQYF. The rearrangement joins TRBV5-6 to TRBJ2-7. The CDR3 covers 13 residues. Germline V CDR1 and CDR2: SGHDT, YYEEEE. The variable domain in full, completed from reference TRBV5-6 and TRBJ2-7, reads DAGVTQSPTHLIKTRGQQVTLRCSPKSGHDTVSWYQQALGQGPQFIFQYYEEEERQRGNFPDRFSGHQFPNYSSELNVNALLLGDSALYLCASSRTASYEQYFGPGTRLTVT.

This rearrangement joins TRBV3-1 to TRBJ1-2. The CDR3 totals 16 residues. Germline CDR1 reads LGHDT; CDR2 reads YNNKEL (reference sequence). CDR3 region: CASSQVSLVANYGYTF.

The chain uses TRBV7-9 and TRBJ2-7; TCRdb designates TRBD2, a call that cannot be tested without DNA. CDR1 SEHNR and CDR2 FQNEAQ come from the germline V gene (reference sequence). The CDR3 runs to 19 residues. CDR3 region: CATEGLAGDPLHSSYEQYF.

The chain employs TRBV4-2 and TRBJ2-7; checking the TCRdb D call of TRBD1 is not possible without DNA. From germline, CDR1 is LGHNA and CDR2 YNFKEQ. The CDR3 is 16 amino acids. The CDR3 reads CASSQDRMGAIYEQYF.

This chain joins TRBV5-1 and TRBJ1-1; there is no DNA to check the TCRdb D call of TRBD1. Germline assignment: CDR1 SGHRS and CDR2 YFSETQ. The CDR3 covers 17 residues. The CDR3 loop reads CASSLGAGMRLDTEAFF.

This chain joins TRBV20-1 and TRBJ2-3; with no DNA, the TCRdb D assignment of TRBD2 cannot be verified. The CDR3 runs 13 residues. Germline lookup yields CDR1 DFQATT and CDR2 SNEGSKA (reference sequence). CDR3 amino acids: CSARDLAGGPQYF.

The V and J genes are TRBV6-5 and TRBJ1-1; TCRdb proposes TRBD1, but this gene call is untestable without DNA. CDR1 is MNHEY and CDR2 is SVGAGI in the germline V gene. The CDR3 spans 17 residues. The CDR3: CASSYDFPGQGIFEAFF.

J is TRBJ2-3 and V is TRBV27; TCRdb's assignment of TRBD2 cannot be checked, as there is no DNA. The germline gives CDR1 MNHEY, CDR2 SMNVEV (reference sequence). This CDR3 region has 16 residues. The chain's CDR3 is CASSFGAGLSTDTQYF.

V and J are TRBV25-1 and TRBJ2-1; without DNA, the TCRdb call of TRBD1 cannot be checked. Per germline, CDR1 MGHDK and CDR2 SYGVNS. The CDR3 consists of 14 residues. CDR3: CASSETGNRNEQFF.

CDR3 sequence: CASSPVAGGTDTQYF. J is TRBJ2-3 and V is TRBV7-9; TCRdb indicates TRBD1, and absent DNA this call remains unverified. There are 15 residues in the CDR3. Germline CDR1 reads SEHNR; CDR2 reads FQNEAQ (reference sequence).

This chain joins TRBV20-1 and TRBJ2-7. This CDR3 spans 12 amino acids. The germline gives CDR1 DFQATT, CDR2 SNEGSKA (reference sequence). CDR3: CSVWTETYEQYF.

The CDR3 here is CASSYRVSPLHF. The chain employs TRBV12-3 or TRBV12-4 and TRBJ1-6; the D call of TRBD1 rests on TCRdb alone, since no DNA is present to check it. This CDR3 has 12 residues.

The genes are TRBV5-4 and TRBJ2-2; TCRdb designates TRBD1, a call that cannot be tested without DNA. The germline gives CDR1 SGHNT, CDR2 YYREEE (reference sequence). The CDR3 covers 16 residues. The CDR3 sequence is CASSLPGGANTGELFF. The whole variable domain, filled in from reference TRBV5-4 and TRBJ2-2, reads ETGVTQSPTHLIKTRGQQVTLRCSSQSGHNTVSWYQQALGQGPQFIFQYYREEENGRGNFPPRFSGLQFPNYSSELNVNALELDDSALYLCASSLPGGANTGELFFGEGSRLTVL.

The CDR3 loop is CASTRRGDYYTGELFF. The V and J genes are TRBV6-5 and TRBJ2-2; TCRdb designates TRBD2, a call that cannot be tested without DNA. The germline gives CDR1 MNHEY, CDR2 SVGAGI. This CDR3 comprises 16 residues.

This rearrangement joins TRBV25-1 to TRBJ2-7. The CDR3 spans 12 residues. Germline loops: CDR1 MGHDK, CDR2 SYGVNS. This CDR3 is CASSRSAYEQYF.

The V gene is TRBV10-2, the J gene TRBJ2-1; TCRdb selects TRBD1, and the lack of DNA leaves this call unchecked. The length of the CDR3 is 15 residues. The germline gives CDR1 WSHSY, CDR2 SAAADI. This CDR3 is CASKERTGTYNEQFF.

V usage is TRBV12-3 or TRBV12-4 and J usage is TRBJ2-3; absent DNA, TCRdb's TRBD1 call cannot be checked. The CDR3 length is 15 residues. CDR3: CASSLAVRRQGTQYF.

The V and J genes are TRBV5-5 and TRBJ1-2. The germline gives CDR1 SGHKS, CDR2 YYEKEE (reference sequence). CDR3 length equals 13 residues. The CDR3 is CASSLREGYGYTF.

This chain uses TRBV7-3 with TRBJ2-1; TCRdb names TRBD1, which stays unverified in the absence of DNA. The length of the CDR3 is 17 residues. CDR1 SGHTA and CDR2 FQGTGA come from the germline V gene. This CDR3 reads CASSLMEDSAPENEQFF.